A single sample is the source of the 9 T cell receptor beta chains below, sequenced in a study of T cell changes during pregnancy in multiple sclerosis (dated by TCRdb to the late 2010s). Library method: the immunoSEQ multiplex PCR assay. The source is immuneACCESS, and TCRdb retained only in-frame sequences with V and J called. Part of the clones is not carried over; for the studies checked, unresolved V genes explain less than half of this, and the remainder is unexplained. The sample table shows 45,000 to 55,000 clones, and roughly 90% are seen once. The ten top clones hold approximately 0.18% of the sample. The sample in question was CD4+ T cells from peripheral blood mononuclear cells, obtained after pregnancy. The receptors were gathered from a female donor in good health, enrolled as a control in a pregnancy study.

This clone has only a few counts. The chain has TRBV11-2 and TRBJ1-6; 7 nucleotides agree with TRBD1. V shed 4 bases and J 10 bases; nucleotides not matched to a gene: 10. The CDR3 has 15 residues. Germline CDR1 and CDR2: SGHAT and FQNNGV. The DNA for the CDR3 is TGTGCCAGCAGCTCAAGGGGGACAGCCGGCTCACCCCTCCACTTT. It specifies CASSSRGTAGSPLHF.

The chain is built from TRBV7-3 and TRBJ2-5; TRBD1 is a possible D gene (6 bases). The CDR3 runs 13 residues. The germline V gene encodes CDR1 SGHTA and CDR2 FQGTGA. Trimming left V 6 bases short and J 5 bases short, with 13 bases between. In DNA, the CDR3 is TGTGCCAGCAGTCGACAGGAGGAGGAGACCCAGTACTTC. Its translation is CASSRQEEETQYF.

The rearrangement uses TRBV19 and TRBJ1-1; 8 bases align to TRBD1. Unmatched junction bases numbered 2, after V lost 3 bases and J lost 2 bases. CDR1 is LNHDA and CDR2 is SQIVND in the germline V gene (reference sequence). The CDR3 runs to 14 residues. DNA for the CDR3: TGTGCCAGTAGTATGGACAGGGCCAACACTGAAGCTTTCTTT. Translating it yields CASSMDRANTEAFF.

The chain uses TRBV30 and TRBJ2-1; tentatively, D is TRBD2 (6 bases). From germline, CDR1 is GTSNPN and CDR2 SVGIG (reference sequence). The CDR3 is made up of 15 amino acids. V lost 1 base, J lost 7 bases, and 17 bases lay in between. CDR3 region: CAWSAWAGPRNEQFF. In DNA form, the CDR3 reads TGTGCCTGGAGTGCGTGGGCGGGGCCTCGGAATGAGCAGTTCTTC.

J is TRBJ1-5 and V is TRBV5-8, with no clear D. V lost 0 bases to trimming and J lost 7 bases, with 14 bases between them. Germline V CDR1 and CDR2: SGHTS, YDEGEE. The CDR3 extends over 15 amino acids. CDR3 in amino acids: CASSLGAFELQPQHF. In DNA form, the CDR3 reads TGTGCCAGCAGCTTGGGGGCCTTTGAATTACAGCCCCAGCATTTT.

The chain couples TRBV18 to TRBJ2-1; TRBD2 is a possible D gene (6 bases). The V and J ends lost 5 bases and 6 bases respectively, with 11 bases between them. Germline CDR1 is KGHSH and CDR2 is LQKENI. The CDR3 covers 13 residues. Written as DNA, the CDR3 is TGTGCCAGCTCATCGACTAGAGCCAATGAGCAGTTCTTC. Encoded protein: CASSSTRANEQFF.

This chain uses TRBV9 with TRBJ1-5, with 8 bases identical to TRBD1. The CDR3 totals 14 residues. Germline CDR1 reads SGDLS; CDR2 reads YYNGEE. The junction had 5 bases not matched to a gene; V was cut back by 4 bases and J by 5 bases. CDR3: CASSSTGDYQPQHF. CDR3 nucleotide sequence: TGTGCCAGCAGCTCGACAGGGGATTATCAGCCCCAGCATTTT.

This rearrangement joins TRBV30 to TRBJ2-5, with 7 bases aligning to TRBD1. The closer fit of TRBJ2-7 to the DNA end suggests the J call may be wrong. CDR3 size: 14 residues. Germline lookup yields CDR1 GTSNPN and CDR2 SVGIG (reference sequence). CDR3 nucleotide sequence: TGTGCCTGGAGGGTACAGGGGAATAGGTACGAGCAGTACTTC. It yields the protein CAWRVQGNRYEQYF.

The chain recombines TRBV5-1 with TRBJ1-1, with TRBD1 identical over 11 bases. The CDR3 totals 14 residues. Germline V gives CDR1 SGHRS, CDR2 YFSETQ. V lost 7 bases, J lost 4 bases, and 6 bases stayed unmatched. CDR3 DNA sequence: TGCGCCAGCGGTTCCGGGACAGGGGGCACTGAAGCTTTCTTT. Its translation: CASGSGTGGTEAFF.